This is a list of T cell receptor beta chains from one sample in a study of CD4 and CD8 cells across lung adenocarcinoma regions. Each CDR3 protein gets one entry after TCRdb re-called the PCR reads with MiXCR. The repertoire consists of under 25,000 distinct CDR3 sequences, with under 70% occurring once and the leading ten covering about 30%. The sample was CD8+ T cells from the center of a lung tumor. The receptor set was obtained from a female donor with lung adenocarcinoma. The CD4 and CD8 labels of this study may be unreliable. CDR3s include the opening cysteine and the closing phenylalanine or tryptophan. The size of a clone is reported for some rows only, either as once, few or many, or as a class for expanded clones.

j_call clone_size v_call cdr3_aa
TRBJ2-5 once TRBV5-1 CASRSGGGETQYF
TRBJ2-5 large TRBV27 CASSSTGQGWKTQYF
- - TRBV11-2 CASSPQGAGYSYEQYF
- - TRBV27 CASSLGQRPTDTQYF
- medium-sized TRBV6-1 CASSARGLGGTGWSGNKPYEQYF
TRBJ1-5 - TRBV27 CASSFRGPDPPHHF
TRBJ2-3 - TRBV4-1 CASSQTGGDIQYF
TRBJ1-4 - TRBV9 CASSYRGTASNEKLFF
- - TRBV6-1 CASSGRAGVDEQYF
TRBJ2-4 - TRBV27 CASAGHGRRDQETQYF
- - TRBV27 CASSFLGVRGEQYF
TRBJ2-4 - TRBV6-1 CASSGDGRLDQNTQYF
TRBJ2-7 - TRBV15 CATSSGKGGGREQYF
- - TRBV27 CGTRVRGKDTQYF
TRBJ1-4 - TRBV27 CASSPSLANEKLFF
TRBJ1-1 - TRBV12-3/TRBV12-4 CASTKQGGRDTEAFF
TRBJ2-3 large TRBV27 CASRQRVGLTDTQYF
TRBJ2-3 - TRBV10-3 CAMGDGAGDEETQYF
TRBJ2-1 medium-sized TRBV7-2 CASSSGPGLAGGRDEFF
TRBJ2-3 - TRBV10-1 CAGRGGCDTDTQYF
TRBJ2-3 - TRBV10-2 CASSSSGRAETQYF
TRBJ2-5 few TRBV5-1 CASTLAGGRETQYF
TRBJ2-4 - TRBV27 CASRDRGVGAKNTQYF
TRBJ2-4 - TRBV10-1 CARGGGDKNTQYF
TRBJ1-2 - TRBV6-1 CASSRTAGRASLYGYTF
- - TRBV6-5 CASSFTGGTGVGTQYF
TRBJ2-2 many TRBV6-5 CASSYGVGSTGELFF
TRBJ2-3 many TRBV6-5 CASSYLPTGRSDTQYF
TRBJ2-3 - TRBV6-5 CASSYLKRGAGGTGTQYF
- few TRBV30 CAWRLGDRDLNEQYF
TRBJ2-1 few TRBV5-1 CASSLSQPGLAGDREQFF
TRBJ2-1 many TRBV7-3 CASSLLGEGSYNEQFF
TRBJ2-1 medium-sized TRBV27 CASSSGGVLNEQFF
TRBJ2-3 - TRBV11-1 CASRVTGLWAKNTQYF
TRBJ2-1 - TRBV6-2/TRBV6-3 CASSPWVAGGQGEQFF
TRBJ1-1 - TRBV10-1 CASSAGDAAFF
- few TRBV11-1 CASSFGRSYEQYF
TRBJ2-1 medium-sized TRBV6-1 CASTISGYNEQFF
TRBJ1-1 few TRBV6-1 CASSEVDTQNTEAFF
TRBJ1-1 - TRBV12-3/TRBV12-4 CASSSSLGVQGSTEAFF
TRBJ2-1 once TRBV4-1 CASSRPTSRNEQFF
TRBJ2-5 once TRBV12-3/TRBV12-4 CASGLGGRGQETQYF
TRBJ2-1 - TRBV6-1 CASSEEAGSYNEQFF
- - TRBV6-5 CASSSGQTAKDTQYF
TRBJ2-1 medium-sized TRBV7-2 CASSTGDRGVDEQFF